A selection of T cell receptor beta chains follows, all from one sample in a study of vaccination effects on CD4 cells after COVID-19. Sequenced by immunoSEQ multiplex PCR; TCRdb stores in-frame clones only, minus some. Among roughly 15,000 clones listed, roughly 78% were seen once. Antigens of these TCRs are unknown. This sample comprised CD4+ T cells from PBMCs cultured with HCoV-NL63 spike peptides, obtained after COVID-19 vaccination. The receptors shown here come from a human donor who had a prior SARS-CoV-2 infection. CDR3s include the opening cysteine and the closing phenylalanine or tryptophan. D genes are given only for firm matches. Size values are once, few and many counts, or a class for expanded clones, and some rows have none.

>TRBJ2-7|NA|TRBV9|NA
TGTGCCAGCAGCGTAGGGAGCGGGACAGTATACTACGAGCAGTACTTC
CASSVGSGTVYYEQYF
>TRBJ2-1|once|TRBV5-1|NA
TGCGCCAGCAGCTCATTGCCGGGGGACAATGAGCAGTTCTTC
CASSSLPGDNEQFF
>TRBJ1-1|few|TRBV4-3|NA
TGCGCCAGCAGCCAAGATCTCGGTGGATTTTTAAACACTGAAGCTTTCTTT
CASSQDLGGFLNTEAFF
>TRBJ2-7|NA|TRBV10-3|NA
TGTGCCATCAGTGACCAAAATACAGGCTACGAGCAGTACTTC
CAISDQNTGYEQYF
>TRBJ1-6|NA|TRBV14|NA
TGTGCCAGCAGCCCCCGGACGGGGAGCTCCTATAATTCACCCCTCCACTTT
CASSPRTGSSYNSPLHF
>TRBJ2-7|few|TRBV19|NA
TGTGCCAGTAGAAGGGGGGGTGGGGGAAACGAGCAGTACTTC
CASRRGGGGNEQYF
>TRBJ2-7|NA|TRBV30|NA
TGTGCCTGGAGTGTCGCGGACCTCTACGAGCAGTACTTC
CAWSVADLYEQYF
>TRBJ2-5|NA|TRBV5-6|TRBD2
TGTGCCAGCAGCAAAGCGGGGGGGAGTGAGACCCAGTACTTC
CASSKAGGSETQYF
>TRBJ2-7|NA|TRBV7-3|NA
TGTGCCAGCAGCCCAGGGCGCGGGAACTACGAGCAGTACTTC
CASSPGRGNYEQYF
>TRBJ2-7|NA|TRBV5-4|TRBD2
TGTGCCAGCAGCACTAGGACTAGCGGGCTCTCCTACGAGCAGTACTTC
CASSTRTSGLSYEQYF
>TRBJ1-1|NA|TRBV18|TRBD1
TGTGCCAGCTCACCAGTGACAGGGGGGTGGCCTGAAGCTTTCTTT
CASSPVTGGWPEAFF
>TRBJ2-6|NA|TRBV14|NA
TGTGCCAGCAGCCAAGCCCTAGCTTCTGGGGCCAACGTCCTGACTTTC
CASSQALASGANVLTF
>TRBJ1-4|NA|TRBV15|NA
TGTGCCACCAGCAGAGATCTGGGGTGGGATGAAAAACTGTTTTTT
CATSRDLGWDEKLFF
>TRBJ1-2|few|TRBV11-3|TRBD1
TGTGCCAGCAGCTTTAGAGGTGGGACAGGGTCTGGCTACACCTTC
CASSFRGGTGSGYTF
>TRBJ2-1|NA|TRBV30|TRBD2
TGTGCCTGGAGCAAGCGGGAGGCTGGCACACAGTTCTTC
CAWSKREAGTQFF
>TRBJ2-1|NA|TRBV30|TRBD1
TGTGCCTGGAGATTACAGGGGTCCTACAATGAGCAGTTCTTC
CAWRLQGSYNEQFF
>TRBJ2-1|NA|TRBV5-5|NA
TGTGCCAGCAGCTCTGCCAGGATATACAATGAGCAGTTCTTC
CASSSARIYNEQFF
>TRBJ2-2|NA|TRBV25-1|NA
TGTGCCAGCAGTGAATTTCGGGGGACCAACACCGGGGAGCTGTTTTTT
CASSEFRGTNTGELFF
>TRBJ2-7|NA|TRBV2|TRBD2
TGTGCCAGCAGACTAGCGGGGGCCTCCTACGAGCAGTACTTC
CASRLAGASYEQYF
>TRBJ1-4|NA|TRBV7-9|NA
TGTGCCAGCAGCTTTGGAGCAACTAATGAAAAACTGTTTTTT
CASSFGATNEKLFF
>TRBJ2-4|NA|TRBV18|TRBD1
TGTGCCAGCTCACTAATCATGGGACAGGTAGAAAACATTCAGTACTTC
CASSLIMGQVENIQYF
>TRBJ1-1|NA|TRBV9|NA
TGTGCCAGCAGCCCAGGAGTAGGACAGAACACTGAAGCTTTCTTT
CASSPGVGQNTEAFF
>TRBJ2-1|once|TRBV6-5|NA
TGTGCCAGCAGCCCCAGGAACAATGAGCAGTTCTTC
CASSPRNNEQFF
>TRBJ1-1|NA|TRBV11-3|NA
TGTGCCAGCAGCCCGCAATTCCTTTCTAGGACTGAAGCTTTCTTT
CASSPQFLSRTEAFF
>TRBJ1-2|NA|TRBV9|NA
TGTGCCAGTGCCGGAGACTATGGCTACACCTTC
CASAGDYGYTF
>TRBJ2-2|NA|TRBV30|NA
TGTGCCTGGAACGGGGGGAACACCGGGGAGCTGTTTTTT
CAWNGGNTGELFF
>TRBJ1-1|NA|TRBV5-5|NA
TGTGCCAGCAGTTCCGACGCACTTGACACTGAAGCTTTCTTT
CASSSDALDTEAFF
>TRBJ2-2|NA|TRBV5-1|TRBD2
TGCGCCAGCATCGGGACTAGCGGGAGTACCGGGGAGCTGTTTTTT
CASIGTSGSTGELFF
>TRBJ1-1|NA|TRBV11-2|TRBD1
TGTGCCAGCAGCAGTCAGGGGGGCGGGGAAGCTTTCTTT
CASSSQGGGEAFF
>TRBJ1-2|medium-sized|TRBV30|NA
TGTGCCTGGAGTGAGACTCTCATAGGCTACACCTTC
CAWSETLIGYTF
>TRBJ2-2|NA|TRBV19|TRBD1
TGTGCCTCGCAAGACAGGGCCACTCTCCCCGGGGAGCTGTTTTTT
CASQDRATLPGELFF
>TRBJ1-2|NA|TRBV24-1|TRBD1
TGTGCCACCAGCGACAGGGGCTATGGCTACACCTTC
CATSDRGYGYTF
>TRBJ2-1|NA|TRBV6-5|NA
TGTGCCAGCAGAATCCTAGCCCACAATGAGCAGTTCTTC
CASRILAHNEQFF
>TRBJ2-1|few|TRBV18|TRBD2
TGTGCCAGCTCACCACCGCAACTAGCGGGAGGGAATGAGCAGTTCTTC
CASSPPQLAGGNEQFF
>TRBJ2-2|NA|TRBV15|TRBD2
TGTGCCACCAGCGCCCGGGACTACAACACCGGGGAGCTGTTTTTT
CATSARDYNTGELFF
>TRBJ2-5|once|TRBV3-1/TRBV3-2|TRBD2
TGTGCCAGCAGCCACTGGACTAGCGGGAGGGCAGAGACCCAGTACTTC
CASSHWTSGRAETQYF
>TRBJ2-7|once|TRBV5-4|TRBD2
TGTGCCAGCAGCTTCGGCGGGAGGGCCGGGCACGAGCAGTACTTC
CASSFGGRAGHEQYF
>TRBJ2-3|NA|TRBV5-4|TRBD2
TGTGCCAGCAGCGCAGGACTAGCGGGGGTCACTAGCACAGATACGCAGTATTTT
CASSAGLAGVTSTDTQYF
>TRBJ2-2|NA|TRBV13|TRBD1
TGTGCCAGCAGCTTCTGGACAGGGGGCTCGAACGGGGAGCTGTTTTTT
CASSFWTGGSNGELFF
>TRBJ2-7|NA|TRBV11-2|NA
TGTGCCAGCAGCGGAGGTGTGAGGTCCTACGAGCAGTACTTC
CASSGGVRSYEQYF
>TRBJ1-5|NA|TRBV28|NA
TGTGCCAGCGCCAATGAGGAGCCCCAGCATTTT
CASANEEPQHF
>TRBJ2-1|once|TRBV4-1|TRBD2
TGCGCCAGCAGCCCACCAACCGGGACTAGTGGTGGTGAGCAGTTCTTC
CASSPPTGTSGGEQFF
>TRBJ2-7|few|TRBV19|TRBD2
TGTGCCACCTCTCGCGGGGGGTCCTACGAGCAGTACTTC
CATSRGGSYEQYF
>TRBJ2-5|NA|TRBV7-3|NA
TGTGCCAGCAGCGCACGCAAAGGGGAGACCCAGTACTTC
CASSARKGETQYF
>TRBJ2-1|once|TRBV10-3|TRBD1
TGTGCCATCAGGGGACAGGGAACCTACAATGAGCAGTTCTTC
CAIRGQGTYNEQFF
>TRBJ1-2|few|TRBV5-3|TRBD1
TGTGCCAGAAGCTTGGGCGGGGGACAGGGGTGCGATGGCTACACCTTC
CARSLGGGQGCDGYTF
>TRBJ2-3|NA|TRBV10-3|TRBD2
TGTGCCATCAGTGAGTCTAGCGGGGGGGCACGTCTCCCAGATACGCAGTATTTT
CAISESSGGARLPDTQYF